This T cell receptor beta chain came from a study of cytomegalovirus exposure and HLA in healthy donors. General study results and limits: Some V segments (TRBV6-2 and TRBV6-3 among them) were excluded as indistinguishable. In a later analysis, specific HLA alleles were associated with 15,000 to 20,000 TCR beta sequences at a 0.05 false discovery rate. Cytomegalovirus status, reportedly, was diagnosed with high specificity and sensitivity by the classifier.

Notes on this clone: As yet, its antigen is unknown.

Amplification used 60 Vbeta primers and 13 Jbeta primers. Here immunoSEQ multiplex PCR was the method, and the copy in TCRdb shows in-frame clones only, minus some. This table has about 130,000 clones, about 86% appearing once. V was cut by 3 bases and J by 1 base, with 9 bases left in between. The V gene's germline CDR1 is MDHEN and CDR2 SYDVKM. The CDR3 contains 15 residues. This sequence was found in a young man in good health and CMV-seronegative. The sample taken for sequencing was PBMCs. This chain links TRBV28 with TRBJ2-2; D is uncertain. CDR3 DNA sequence: TGTGCCAGCAGTTTGGGTCTAGGGAACACCGGGGAGCTGTTTTTT. Translating it yields CASSLGLGNTGELFF.